Listed below are T cell receptor beta chains from one sample, sequenced in a study of identical twins. TCRdb ran MiXCR on the 5' RACE reads and lists one entry per CDR3 protein. Of roughly 770,000 distinct CDR3 sequences detected, roughly 18% appear once; the ten largest clones hold under 15%. These data were likewise used in another study, on T cells expressing NK-cell markers.

The sample was PBMCs. These receptors were collected from a woman under 30 in good health. The CDR3 runs from the conserved cysteine through the conserved F or W. A D gene is named only where the DNA matches it firmly. Size is omitted from some rows. Given values are once, few, many or a class for expanded clones.

V	J	D	size	DNA	CDR3
TRBV2	TRBJ2-5	.	few	TGTGCCAGCAGCGTTGGGACGGCGCAAGAGACCCAGTACTTC	CASSVGTAQETQYF
TRBV7-2	TRBJ1-5	.	.	TGTGCCAGCAGCTTACAGGCCTTAGGGCAGCCCCAGCATTTT	CASSLQALGQPQHF
TRBV29-1	TRBJ1-1	.	once	TGCAGCGTTGATTGGGGTCTGAACACTGAAGCTTTCTTT	CSVDWGLNTEAFF
TRBV6-5	TRBJ2-1	TRBD2	.	TGTGCCAGCAGTTACGCGACTAGCGGGAGGTACAATGAGCAGTTCTTC	CASSYATSGRYNEQFF
TRBV7-9	TRBJ2-7	.	many	TGTGCCAGCAGCTTAGGATTCAGGACAGCAATTTCCTACGAGCAGTACTTC	CASSLGFRTAISYEQYF
TRBV7-2	TRBJ2-3	.	few	TGTGCCAGCAGCTACACGCGAAACTCCGGCGTTACAGATACGCAGTATTTT	CASSYTRNSGVTDTQYF
TRBV20-1	TRBJ2-7	.	few	TGCAGCCTTGGACGCCATCCTCAGGGTGACGAGCAGTACTTC	CSLGRHPQGDEQYF
TRBV7-3	TRBJ2-7	TRBD2	many	TGTGCCAGCAGCTTAAGGCCGAGCGGGAGCGCTCCGCGTGAGACCTACGAGCAGTACTTC	CASSLRPSGSAPRETYEQYF
TRBV6-5	TRBJ1-1	TRBD1	.	TGTGCCAGCAGTTCGCCGACCGGGACAGGGGGCTTTGAAGCTTTCTTT	CASSSPTGTGGFEAFF
TRBV20-1	TRBJ2-1	TRBD2	.	TGCAGTGCCCACGTCAGCGGGGGGACGCTCTCGGGCTCCTACAATGAGCAGTTCTTC	CSAHVSGGTLSGSYNEQFF
TRBV2	TRBJ2-7	.	.	TGTGCCAGCAGGGGGGGGCGGATCGAGCAGTACTTC	CASRGGRIEQYF
TRBV10-3	TRBJ2-7	TRBD2	.	TGTGCCATCAGTGAGGGCACCGGGCTGGGGAGGGCGACCTACGAGCAGTACTTC	CAISEGTGLGRATYEQYF
TRBV7-6	TRBJ2-7	.	.	TGTGCCAGCAGCTCCCGAGACTGGACAGTCGACTCCTACGAGCAGTACTTC	CASSSRDWTVDSYEQYF
TRBV19	TRBJ1-5	.	many	TGTGCCAGCAGAACAGGAAATCAGCCCCAGCATTTT	CASRTGNQPQHF
TRBV20-1	TRBJ2-4	.	many	TGCAGTGCCAAGGCAGAATCCAAAAACATTCAGTACTTC	CSAKAESKNIQYF
TRBV29-1	TRBJ2-1	.	few	TGCAGCGTTGAAAACGCTAGGCGGTATGAGCAGTTCTTC	CSVENARRYEQFF
TRBV20-1	TRBJ2-3	.	few	TGCAGTGCTTACCGACTCTCTAGACGCACAGATACGCAGTATTTT	CSAYRLSRRTDTQYF
TRBV3-1	TRBJ2-7	.	.	TGTGCCAGCAGCCGCCGGGACGGACCCTACGAGCAGTACTTC	CASSRRDGPYEQYF
TRBV20-1	TRBJ1-6	.	.	TGCAGTGCACTCGGAGGTTATAATTCACCCCTCCACTTT	CSALGGYNSPLHF
TRBV6-2/TRBV6-3	TRBJ2-3	.	few	TGTGCCAGCAGTTGGACAGCCACAGATACGCAGTATTTT	CASSWTATDTQYF
TRBV10-3	TRBJ2-3	TRBD1	few	TGTGCCATCAAAGCCGCCGAGACAGGGATCACAGATACGCAGTATTTT	CAIKAAETGITDTQYF
TRBV30	TRBJ2-1	TRBD2	few	TGTGCCTGCGCTCGCAAGCTAGCGGGATTAGATGAGCAGTTCTTC	CACARKLAGLDEQFF
TRBV10-3	TRBJ2-3	.	.	TGTGCCATCAAGGGGGGGGGTCCGGATACAGATACGCAGTATTTT	CAIKGGGPDTDTQYF
TRBV4-2	TRBJ1-1	.	.	TGTGCCAGCAGCCGGCGAGGGGAGAACACTGAAGCTTTCTTT	CASSRRGENTEAFF
TRBV9	TRBJ2-5	.	.	TGTGCCAGCAGCCCACAGGGTTGGGAGACCCAGTACTTC	CASSPQGWETQYF
TRBV7-2	TRBJ1-6	.	few	TGTGCCAGCAGCTTAGGACGGATAAATAATTCACCCCTCCACTTT	CASSLGRINNSPLHF
TRBV7-6	TRBJ2-3	TRBD2	.	TGTGCCAGCAGCTTTGGGGGACTAGCGGGAGGAGTAGGGACAGATACGCAGTATTTT	CASSFGGLAGGVGTDTQYF
TRBV10-3	TRBJ2-7	.	few	TGTGCCATCAGCCGCCTTACCAGTCCCTACGAGCAGTACTTC	CAISRLTSPYEQYF
TRBV2	TRBJ2-1	.	.	TGTGCCAGCGGCGGTGGTGAGCAGTTCTTC	CASGGGEQFF
TRBV11-2	TRBJ2-1	.	.	TGTGCCAGCAGCTTATCCACCGCCAGATACAATGAGCAGTTCTTC	CASSLSTARYNEQFF
TRBV5-1	TRBJ2-1	TRBD2	many	TGCGCCAGCAGCTTGGCAGGGACTAGCGTCGATGAGCAGTTCTTC	CASSLAGTSVDEQFF
TRBV5-8	TRBJ1-5	.	few	TGTGCCAGCAGCACTGCAGAGAGTGGCAATCAGCCCCAGCATTTT	CASSTAESGNQPQHF
TRBV10-3	TRBJ2-7	TRBD1	few	TGTGCCATCAGCCGGGACAGCATAAGCGAGCAGTACTTC	CAISRDSISEQYF
TRBV12-5	TRBJ2-3	TRBD2	.	TGTGCTAGTGGTTCGGGACTAGTCGCAACAGATACGCAGTATTTT	CASGSGLVATDTQYF
TRBV20-1	TRBJ1-5	.	few	TGCAGTGCTACAGGGACTTCAGTTCAGCCCCAGCATTTT	CSATGTSVQPQHF
TRBV20-1	TRBJ1-2	.	few	TGCAGTGCTTTAGGCAGCGATGGCTACACCTTC	CSALGSDGYTF
TRBV20-1	TRBJ1-4	.	.	TGCAGTGCCAGAAAGGGGCTAGGGGGGTTGAGTGAAAAACTGTTTTTT	CSARKGLGGLSEKLFF
TRBV6-1	TRBJ2-7	TRBD1	.	TGTGCCAGCAGGGATCCCGGGACAGCTTACTACGAGCAGTACTTC	CASRDPGTAYYEQYF
TRBV7-8	TRBJ1-1	TRBD1	few	TGTGCCAGCAGCATAACAGGGGACGGAGGAGCTTTCTTT	CASSITGDGGAFF
TRBV10-3	TRBJ2-5	TRBD2	.	TGTGCCGGCTCGCCGGGAGGAAACCAAGAGACCCAGTACTTC	CAGSPGGNQETQYF
TRBV12-3/TRBV12-4	TRBJ2-7	.	many	TGTGCCAGCAGTCAACCGCGGACCGAGCAGTACTTC	CASSQPRTEQYF
TRBV5-1	TRBJ2-1	.	once	TGCGCCAGCAGCTTGGGGGGACACCGGGTGAAAGAGTACAATGAGCAGTTCTTC	CASSLGGHRVKEYNEQFF
TRBV12-3/TRBV12-4	TRBJ2-3	.	.	TGTGCCAGCAGTCCTTACCTGACAGATACGCAGTATTTT	CASSPYLTDTQYF
TRBV5-1	TRBJ2-2	.	.	TGCGCCAGCAGCTTAGACTGGGAGAACACCGGGGAGCTGTTTTTT	CASSLDWENTGELFF
TRBV27	TRBJ2-2	.	.	TGTGCCAGCAGTCCGCTCCGTTACGGGTCCGGGGAGCTGTTTTTT	CASSPLRYGSGELFF
TRBV20-1	TRBJ2-5	.	few	TGCAGTGCTAGAGTCCCCGAGACGGGGGTACAAGAGACCCAGTACTTC	CSARVPETGVQETQYF
TRBV9	TRBJ2-5	TRBD2	.	TGTGCCAGCGCGGGGGGGCCTGGAGAGACCCAGTACTTC	CASAGGPGETQYF
TRBV6-1	TRBJ2-2	.	once	TGTGCCAGTATTAAGAGGACAGCCGAGGGCGGGGAGCTGTTTTTT	CASIKRTAEGGELFF